The rows below give T cell receptor beta chains drawn from one sample of a study of Graves' ophthalmopathy and Graves' hyperthyroidism. TCRdb reprocessed the multiplex PCR reads with MiXCR, giving one entry per CDR3 protein. The sample contains 300,000 or so distinct CDR3 sequences, around a sixth of which appear only once. The specimen was peripheral blood. These receptors originate from an adult man with Graves' ophthalmopathy. CDR3s include the opening cysteine and the closing phenylalanine or tryptophan. A D gene is named only where the DNA matches it firmly. Expanded clones get a size class; other rows say once, few or many, or leave the size out.

v_call	j_call	d_call	clone_size	cdr3_nt	cdr3_aa
TRBV2	TRBJ1-2	NA	many	TGTGCCAGCAGTGAAGCTGGCCAAGGCTCCTATGGCTACACCTTC	CASSEAGQGSYGYTF
TRBV12-3/TRBV12-4	TRBJ1-5	NA	many	TGTGTCAGCACTCTTGGACATCATAGCAATCAGCCCCAGCATTTT	CVSTLGHHSNQPQHF
TRBV5-1	TRBJ2-2	NA	many	TGCGCCAGCAGCTTGGGAACGGGGTCGGAGGAGCTGTTTTTT	CASSLGTGSEELFF
TRBV14	TRBJ2-7	NA	many	TGTGCCAGCAGCCAAGAAAAGGTTGCCTGGCCCTACGAGCAGTACTTC	CASSQEKVAWPYEQYF
TRBV20-1	TRBJ1-5	NA	NA	TGCAGTGCTGGTGGGGGCGGTAAGCCGTCTGGGCCCCAGCATTTT	CSAGGGGKPSGPQHF
TRBV5-1	TRBJ1-1	NA	NA	TGCGCCAGCAGCTTGGCCTTTGACAGGAAAAACACTGAAGCTTTCTTT	CASSLAFDRKNTEAFF
TRBV6-2/TRBV6-3	TRBJ2-5	TRBD2	medium-sized	TGTGCCAGCAGTTGGCCCCTTAGCGGGGGAGAGTACCAAGAGACCCAGTACTTC	CASSWPLSGGEYQETQYF
TRBV11-2	TRBJ2-5	TRBD2	many	TGTGCCAGCAGTTCTTACCCGGAGCGGGGGGACCAAGAGACCCAGTACTTC	CASSSYPERGDQETQYF
TRBV12-3/TRBV12-4	TRBJ1-5	NA	many	TGTGCCAGCAGTGCACAGGGAATCGGTCAGCCCCAGCATTTT	CASSAQGIGQPQHF
TRBV20-1	TRBJ2-7	TRBD2	many	TGCAGTGCTAGAGGGCTAGCGGGAGGTCGCGAGCAGTACTTC	CSARGLAGGREQYF
TRBV20-1	TRBJ2-2	TRBD2	many	TGCAGTGCAAGCCCACTAGCGGATATGAGGACCGGGGAGCTGTTTTTT	CSASPLADMRTGELFF
TRBV6-2/TRBV6-3	TRBJ1-2	TRBD1	once	TGTGCCAGCATCGCGGACAGGACAGCTAACTATGGCTACACCTTC	CASIADRTANYGYTF
TRBV20-1	TRBJ1-6	TRBD1	NA	TGCAGTGCGGGGGCAGGGGGTGGGGCCCTCCACTTT	CSAGAGGGALHF
TRBV11-2	TRBJ1-5	NA	many	TGTGCCAGCAGCCCAGTCATCGGGGGGACTAGCAATCAGCCCCAGCATTTT	CASSPVIGGTSNQPQHF
TRBV7-9	TRBJ2-5	TRBD1	many	TGTGCCAGCAGCTCAATCGACAGGGCGGAGACCCAGTACTTC	CASSSIDRAETQYF
TRBV10-3	TRBJ1-1	TRBD1	many	TGTGCCATCAGTGTGAAGACAGGGGGTGATTCAGCTTTCTTT	CAISVKTGGDSAFF
TRBV6-2/TRBV6-3	TRBJ2-2	TRBD2	many	TGTGCCAGCAGTTACCAAATTAGCGGGAGACTGAACACCGGGGAGCTGTTTTTT	CASSYQISGRLNTGELFF
TRBV6-5	TRBJ1-1	NA	many	TGTGCCAGCGTAGAGTATGTTGAAGCTTTCTTT	CASVEYVEAFF
TRBV12-5	TRBJ2-7	TRBD1	NA	TGTGCTAGTGGTTTGTCTGGACAGGGGAGGGAGCAGTACTTC	CASGLSGQGREQYF
TRBV7-2	TRBJ2-7	NA	many	TGTGCCAGCAGCTTTTCGGGGGGCGATTACGAGCAGTACTTC	CASSFSGGDYEQYF
TRBV30	TRBJ1-1	TRBD1	many	TGTGCCTGGTTTGGTCGGGACAGGGGTGAAGCTTTCTTT	CAWFGRDRGEAFF
TRBV5-1	TRBJ1-1	NA	many	TGCGCCAGCAGCTTGGTTACCACGCTAGGCACTGAAGCTTTCTTT	CASSLVTTLGTEAFF
TRBV29-1	TRBJ1-2	TRBD1	NA	TGCAGCGTTGAAGATCGGGACAGGGTAAATGGCTACACCTTC	CSVEDRDRVNGYTF
TRBV4-2	TRBJ1-2	NA	many	TGTGCCAGCAGCCAAGATCCCTCCCGCCAAGGCTACACCTTC	CASSQDPSRQGYTF
TRBV7-2	TRBJ2-7	TRBD2	many	TGTGCCAGCAGTTATAGCGGGGGGTCCGAGCAGTACTTC	CASSYSGGSEQYF
TRBV28	TRBJ1-1	NA	NA	TGTGCCAGCAGTTATCCCACGGGGGGGAGGACTGAAGCTTTCTTT	CASSYPTGGRTEAFF
TRBV20-1	TRBJ1-1	TRBD1	many	TGCAGTGTCCTGACAGGGGAATTGAACACTGAAGCTTTCTTT	CSVLTGELNTEAFF
TRBV7-8	TRBJ2-6	TRBD1	many	TGTGCCAGCAGCGGACGGACAGGCGGTCGGGGTGGGGCCAACGTCCTGACTTTC	CASSGRTGGRGGANVLTF
TRBV29-1	TRBJ1-6	NA	many	TGCAGCGCGCGGATGGGAGACTATAATTCACCCCTCCACTTT	CSARMGDYNSPLHF
TRBV20-1	TRBJ2-7	NA	many	TGCAGTGCTAGAGCGGCGCTGCCCTACGAGCAGTACTTC	CSARAALPYEQYF
TRBV20-1	TRBJ2-5	NA	many	TGCAGTGCTTCCTTACAGGAAGAGACCCAGTACTTC	CSASLQEETQYF
TRBV6-2/TRBV6-3	TRBJ1-5	NA	NA	TGTGCCAGCAGACCCCGGGGGGATTTACAGCCCCAGCATTTT	CASRPRGDLQPQHF
TRBV7-8	TRBJ1-2	NA	many	TGTGCCAGCAGCGTGGCCAGACAGAACTATGGCTACACCTTC	CASSVARQNYGYTF
TRBV6-5	TRBJ1-2	NA	many	TGTGCCAGCAGTTTGTACGATGGAGGACTCTATGGCTACACCTTC	CASSLYDGGLYGYTF
TRBV13	TRBJ2-7	TRBD1	many	TGTGCCAGCAGCTTAGGTGACAGGGAAGGCTACGAGCAGTACTTC	CASSLGDREGYEQYF
TRBV20-1	TRBJ1-1	TRBD1	many	TGCAGTGCTAGACGTCCCGGGACAGGGGGAGACCAGACTGAAGCTTTCTTT	CSARRPGTGGDQTEAFF
TRBV6-5	TRBJ1-2	NA	many	TGTGCCAGCAGTTCCAGATATGGCTACACCTTC	CASSSRYGYTF
TRBV6-1	TRBJ1-3	NA	many	TGTGCCAGCAGTGAAGCAGTCGGGGGCGGAATCAGCTCTGGAAACACCATATATTTT	CASSEAVGGGISSGNTIYF
TRBV28	TRBJ1-1	TRBD1	many	TGTGCCAGCAGCTCAGGGGGCGCGGGCACTGAAGCTTTCTTT	CASSSGGAGTEAFF
TRBV6-5	TRBJ1-1	NA	many	TGTGCCAGCAGGTTCCGGGACGGTGAAGCTTTCTTT	CASRFRDGEAFF
TRBV6-1	TRBJ1-2	NA	many	TGTGCCAGCTACCCCCGAACTAACTATGGCTACACCTTC	CASYPRTNYGYTF
TRBV5-1	TRBJ2-2	NA	many	TGCGCCAGCAGCTGGAATCCAGGGGACGGGGAGCTGTTTTTT	CASSWNPGDGELFF
TRBV7-3	TRBJ2-7	TRBD1	NA	TGTGCCAGCAGCTCATACCCGGGACAGGGCTACGAGCAGTACTTC	CASSSYPGQGYEQYF
TRBV7-9	TRBJ1-1	NA	many	TGTGCCAGCAGCTTTGTACCGAACACTGAAGCTTTCTTT	CASSFVPNTEAFF
TRBV28	TRBJ2-4	TRBD2	NA	TGTGCCAGCAGTTCACTAGCGGGAGGCAAAAACATTCAGTACTTC	CASSSLAGGKNIQYF
TRBV27	TRBJ1-1	TRBD1	NA	TGTGCCAGCAGAAGGGGACAGGGCCAAGCTTTCTTT	CASRRGQGQAFF
TRBV11-3	TRBJ2-2	NA	many	TGTGCCAGCAGTTCTTTCCTGGACTCGAACACCGGGGAGCTGTTTTTT	CASSSFLDSNTGELFF
TRBV27	TRBJ2-5	NA	many	TGTGCCAGCAGTTCCCAGACTAGACAAGAGACCCAGTACTTC	CASSSQTRQETQYF
TRBV20-1	TRBJ2-7	TRBD2	many	TGCAGTGCTAGTCGTTTGACTAGCAGATCATACGAGCAGTACTTC	CSASRLTSRSYEQYF
TRBV6-1	TRBJ2-2	NA	many	TGTGCCAGCAGGAGGACTGGGACCGGGGAGCTGTTTTTT	CASRRTGTGELFF
TRBV7-3	TRBJ2-4	NA	many	TGTGCCAGCAGCTTAGATGGACAGACCAAAAACATTCAGTACTTC	CASSLDGQTKNIQYF
TRBV28	TRBJ1-5	NA	many	TGTGCCAGCAGTTTGTCAGGGACGAGTCAGCCCCAGCATTTT	CASSLSGTSQPQHF
TRBV11-1	TRBJ1-2	NA	NA	TGTGCCAGCAGCTTAGTCCTCCGGGACACTAACTATGGCTACACCTTC	CASSLVLRDTNYGYTF
TRBV30	TRBJ1-5	TRBD1	many	TGTGCCTGGAGTGCGACAGGGGGCCGCAATCAGCCCCAGCATTTT	CAWSATGGRNQPQHF
TRBV12-3/TRBV12-4	TRBJ2-2	NA	NA	TGTGCCAGCAGCCTGAGCACCGGGGAGCTGTATTTT	CASSLSTGELYF